A selection of T cell receptor beta chains follows, all from one sample in a study of shared clonotypes between healthy human individuals. Only in-frame clones appear in the TCRdb table, and some are missing; sequencing was by immunoSEQ multiplex PCR. Of more than 1.2 million clones detected, around 98.5% appear once; the ten largest clones hold 0.36%. The sequenced material came from naive CD4+ T cells sorted from blood. The receptors were gathered from a man aged 30 to 39 in good health. Each CDR3 is given with its conserved first and last residue. Each record gives: J gene, V gene, D gene, clone size, CDR3 length, CDR3 DNA, CDR3 protein. The D gene is left open where the match is weak. Size is stated for part of the rows, as once, few or many counts, or as a class when the clone is expanded.

J gene: TRBJ2-7; V gene: TRBV10-3; D gene: .; clone size: .; CDR3 length: 14; CDR3 DNA: TGTGCCATCAGAGCATTTGGGGGGTCTGGGGAGCAGTACTTC; CDR3 protein: CAIRAFGGSGEQYF
J gene: TRBJ1-2; V gene: TRBV6-1; D gene: .; clone size: .; CDR3 length: 13; CDR3 DNA: TGTGCCAGCAGGTCGGGACAAAACTATGGCTACACCTTC; CDR3 protein: CASRSGQNYGYTF
J gene: TRBJ2-5; V gene: TRBV5-6; D gene: .; clone size: .; CDR3 length: 17; CDR3 DNA: TGTGCCAGCAGCAACCCGATGATGATATCCAGACAAGAGACCCAGTACTTC; CDR3 protein: CASSNPMMISRQETQYF
J gene: TRBJ2-2; V gene: TRBV2; D gene: TRBD2; clone size: .; CDR3 length: 18; CDR3 DNA: TGTGCCAGCAGAGGGACTAGCGGGAGGGGAGAATACACCGGGGAGCTGTTTTTT; CDR3 protein: CASRGTSGRGEYTGELFF
J gene: TRBJ1-5; V gene: TRBV28; D gene: .; clone size: .; CDR3 length: 15; CDR3 DNA: TGTGCCAGCAGTTTCGGAGGGGACGGCAATCAGCCCCAGCATTTT; CDR3 protein: CASSFGGDGNQPQHF
J gene: TRBJ2-3; V gene: TRBV10-1; D gene: TRBD2; clone size: once; CDR3 length: 15; CDR3 DNA: TGCGCCAGCAGTGGACTAGCGGGAGGGCCTGATACGCAGTATTTT; CDR3 protein: CASSGLAGGPDTQYF
J gene: TRBJ2-1; V gene: TRBV11-1; D gene: .; clone size: .; CDR3 length: 17; CDR3 DNA: TGTGCCAGCAGCTTTTGGTTAAGCGGAGGCTCCTACAATGAGCAGTTCTTC; CDR3 protein: CASSFWLSGGSYNEQFF
J gene: TRBJ2-1; V gene: TRBV5-1; D gene: TRBD1; clone size: .; CDR3 length: 16; CDR3 DNA: TGCGCCAGCAGCTTGGCGGGACAGGCCCCCTCGGATGAGCAGTTCTTC; CDR3 protein: CASSLAGQAPSDEQFF
J gene: TRBJ1-2; V gene: TRBV4-3; D gene: TRBD1; clone size: .; CDR3 length: 15; CDR3 DNA: TGCGCCAGCAGCCAATCGTCGACAGGGAACTATGGCTACACCTTC; CDR3 protein: CASSQSSTGNYGYTF
J gene: TRBJ2-7; V gene: TRBV18; D gene: .; clone size: .; CDR3 length: 15; CDR3 DNA: TGTGCCAGCTCCGAAGGTATTTTGAGGTCGAGCGAGCAGTACTTC; CDR3 protein: CASSEGILRSSEQYF
J gene: TRBJ2-5; V gene: TRBV7-9; D gene: .; clone size: .; CDR3 length: 13; CDR3 DNA: TGTGCCAGCAGCCCCGGGGGCCAAGAGACCCAGTACTTC; CDR3 protein: CASSPGGQETQYF